This entry lists 14 T cell receptor gamma chains sequenced from one sample in a study of Vδ1+ human thymocytes. Points from the study as a whole: Highly polyclonal TRG and TRD repertoires with Gaussian CDR3 length distributions appeared in thymus.

Their cognate antigens are unknown. The template was reverse-transcribed extracted RNA. Pooled V-gene forward primers with one constant-region reverse primer generated the CDR3 amplicons by multiplex PCR. TCRdb reapplied CATT to the multiplex PCR reads. This table has tens of thousands of gamma-chain clones, around 18% appearing once. Sequencing input: Vdelta1+ gamma-delta thymocytes from the thymus. Subset here: FACS-sorted CD3+ TCRalphabeta- TCRVdelta1+ TCRVdelta2- thymocytes. The receptors were sampled from a boy under three years old who had congenital heart surgery.

The chain carries TRGV4 and TRGJ1 or TRGJ2. The CDR3 covers 14 residues. Trimming took 1 base from V and 7 from J; bases not matched to a gene: 10. Germline V CDR1 and CDR2: EGSTGY, YDSYTSSV. DNA for the CDR3: TGTGCCACCTGGGATGGTCCCCTTTGGTATAAGAAACTCTTT. Its protein product is CATWDGPLWYKKLF.

This clone was counted between two and nine times. The identical CDR3 is also encoded by other nucleotide sequences in the sample. The gene calls are TRGV9 and TRGJP. This CDR3 has 16 residues. The junction had 4 bases not matched to a gene; V was cut back by 1 base and J by 7 bases. Germline V gene lookup returns CDR1 GITISATS and CDR2 ISYDGTV (reference sequence). Written as DNA, the CDR3 is TGTGCCTTGTGGGAGGTTGCTGAGTTGGGCAAAAAAATCAAGGTATTT. This sequence encodes CALWEVAELGKKIKVF.

This clone has a handful of counts. The same CDR3 is also encoded by other DNA sequences in this sample. The chain combines TRGV9 with TRGJP. Germline CDR1 and CDR2: GITISATS and ISYDGTV (reference sequence). Trimming took 3 bases from V and 3 from J; bases not matched to a gene: 2. This CDR3 comprises 16 residues. CDR3 sequence reads: CALWEQQELGKKIKVF. CDR3 nucleotide sequence: TGTGCCTTGTGGGAGCAGCAAGAGTTGGGCAAAAAAATCAAGGTATTT.

The chain combines TRGV4 with TRGJ1 or TRGJ2. The CDR3 contains 13 residues. V was clipped by 5 bases and J by 3 bases; unmatched bases: 7. Germline V gives CDR1 EGSTGY, CDR2 YDSYTSSV. For the CDR3, the DNA is TGTGCCACCTGGGGTAGCGTTTATTATAAGAAACTCTTT. Protein: CATWGSVYYKKLF.

This sequence joins TRGV5 and TRGJ1 or TRGJ2. The V and J ends lost 0 bases and 9 bases, in that order; junction bases with no gene match: 8. Germline-derived CDR1 and CDR2 are VINAFY and YDVSNSKD. There are 13 residues in the CDR3. This CDR3 is CATWDRRRTKKLF. The DNA of the CDR3 is TGTGCCACCTGGGACAGGCGGCGTACTAAGAAACTCTTT.

In the case of this clone: The sample has other DNA sequences that encode this CDR3 too. This chain joins TRGV3 and TRGJP2. V lost 2 bases, J lost 2 bases, and 2 bases stayed unmatched. Germline CDR1 is VTNTFY and CDR2 is YDVSTARD (reference sequence). The CDR3 length is 14 residues. As DNA, the CDR3 is TGTGCCACCTGGGACATCAGTAGTGATTGGATCAAGACGTTT. Amino acid sequence: CATWDISSDWIKTF.

A word on this clone: This CDR3 is also generated by other DNA sequences in the sample. The chain combines TRGV4 with TRGJP2. The V segment lost 0 bases and the J segment 2 bases; nucleotides outside the gene matches: 3. CDR3 length equals 15 residues. Germline V lookup: CDR1 EGSTGY, CDR2 YDSYTSSV. The CDR3 nucleotides read TGTGCCACCTGGGATGGGCACAGTAGTGATTGGATCAAGACGTTT. Protein: CATWDGHSSDWIKTF.

There are a few counts of this clone. This chain links TRGV4 with TRGJ1 or TRGJ2. The CDR3 sequence is 11 residues long. V gave up 0 bases and J gave up 14 bases; unmatched junction bases: 7. The germline V gene encodes CDR1 EGSTGY and CDR2 YDSYTSSV. The CDR3 DNA is TGTGCCACCTGGGATGGGCCAGTAGAACTCTTT. Translation gives CATWDGPVELF.

This clone was counted only a few times. The chain carries TRGV3 and TRGJ1 or TRGJ2. The V segment lost 0 bases and the J segment 10 bases; nucleotides outside the gene matches: 15. From germline, CDR1 is VTNTFY and CDR2 YDVSTARD (reference sequence). CDR3 length: 15 amino acids. The CDR3 region is CATWDRVHSDPKKLF. DNA for the CDR3: TGTGCCACCTGGGACAGGGTACATAGCGACCCAAAGAAACTCTTT.

In its sample, this clone is medium-sized. Other nucleotide sequences in the sample specify the same CDR3. The chain links TRGV5 to TRGJ1 or TRGJ2. With V trimmed by 0 bases and J by 10 bases, 6 bases remained unmatched. CDR3 length: 12 amino acids. Germline values: CDR1 VINAFY, CDR2 YDVSNSKD. CDR3 DNA: TGTGCCACCTGGGACAGGCCGGGGAAGAAACTCTTT. Its protein product is CATWDRPGKKLF.

V usage is TRGV2 and J usage is TRGJ1 or TRGJ2. The CDR3 contains 12 residues. The ends lost 0 bases at V and 11 bases at J; junction bases unmatched: 7. The germline V gene has CDR1 EGSNGY and CDR2 YDSYNSKV. The CDR3 reads CATWDGLREKLF. CDR3 bases: TGTGCCACCTGGGACGGGCTGAGGGAGAAACTCTTT.

This clone was seen more than once but under ten times. The V gene is TRGV8, the J gene TRGJ1 or TRGJ2. The CDR3 has 15 amino acids. V lost 0 bases, J lost 2 bases, and 7 bases stayed unmatched. Germline assignment: CDR1 VENAVY and CDR2 YDSYNSRV. CDR3 amino acids: CATWDRTIDYYKKLF. The CDR3 DNA reads as TGTGCCACCTGGGATAGGACGATTGATTATTATAAGAAACTCTTT.

This clone was recorded a few times. A much larger clone sits a single nucleotide away, making a read error possible. This same CDR3 is encoded by further DNA sequences in the sample. This chain joins TRGV2 and TRGJ1 or TRGJ2. CDR1 EGSNGY and CDR2 YDSYNSKV come from the germline V gene. V dropped 0 bases and J dropped 3; count of bases not matched to a gene: 5. The CDR3 consists of 14 residues. CDR3 DNA: TGTGCCACCTGGGACGGGCCGGTTTATTATAAGAAACTCTTT. This translates into CATWDGPVYYKKLF.

The rearrangement uses TRGV2 and TRGJ1 or TRGJ2. The CDR3 has 14 amino acids. V was pared by 1 base and J by 3 bases, with 6 bases of the junction left unmatched. The germline V gene encodes CDR1 EGSNGY and CDR2 YDSYNSKV. The CDR3 nucleotides are TGTGCCACCTGGGACGGTTTCCTTTATTATAAGAAACTCTTT. Amino acid sequence: CATWDGFLYYKKLF.